This TCR beta chain originates from a study of tumor-infiltrating lymphocytes in primary liver carcinoma. Comments on this clonotype: A much larger clone is a single base away; this may be a read error.

Blood RNA was derived from unsorted whole blood, and germline DNA was extracted too. Reverse transcription of about 0.5 ug total RNA with a constant-region primer produced TCR beta cDNA. Libraries of TCR beta came from three nested multiplex PCR rounds with slightly modified ARM-PCR. TCRdb passed the multiplex PCR reads through MiXCR, listing each CDR3 protein once. The sample comprises around 170,000 distinct CDR3 sequences, about 60% of which are singletons, and about 70% rests with the top ten. The material sequenced was peripheral blood. This TCR was recovered from a man in his forties with primary liver carcinoma and hepatitis B virus infection.

The chain's CDR3 is CASGRTGDTDTQYF. The CDR3 coding sequence is TGTGCCAGCGGCCGAACAGGGGACACAGATACGCAGTATTTT. The V call is TRBV6-5, the J call TRBJ2-3; 7 bases match TRBD1. The length of the CDR3 is 14 residues. Germline V gene data show CDR1 as MNHEY and CDR2 as SVGAGI. With 8 bases clipped from V and 2 bases from J, the junction kept 7 bases outside the gene matches.